The source of this T cell receptor (beta chain) is a study of shared clonotypes between healthy human individuals. CDR1 is SGHRS and CDR2 is YFSETQ in the germline V gene. V lost 1 base and J 5 bases, leaving 7 bases between the germline ends. The CDR3 contains 13 residues. Profiling relied on immunoSEQ multiplex PCR, and the TCRdb table lists in-frame clones only, not all of them. The table includes roughly 2,300,000 clones, under 95% detected once. The rearrangement links TRBV5-1 to TRBJ1-5; D is ambiguous. This TCR was recovered from a man aged 18 to 30 in good health. Some clones in this sample may be carry-over from other donors' samples. Sample: naive CD4+ T cells from PBMCs. Subset specified: CD45RA+ positively selected. CDR3 region: CASSLNGDQPQHF. For the CDR3, the DNA is TGCGCCAGCAGCTTGAATGGGGATCAGCCCCAGCATTTT.